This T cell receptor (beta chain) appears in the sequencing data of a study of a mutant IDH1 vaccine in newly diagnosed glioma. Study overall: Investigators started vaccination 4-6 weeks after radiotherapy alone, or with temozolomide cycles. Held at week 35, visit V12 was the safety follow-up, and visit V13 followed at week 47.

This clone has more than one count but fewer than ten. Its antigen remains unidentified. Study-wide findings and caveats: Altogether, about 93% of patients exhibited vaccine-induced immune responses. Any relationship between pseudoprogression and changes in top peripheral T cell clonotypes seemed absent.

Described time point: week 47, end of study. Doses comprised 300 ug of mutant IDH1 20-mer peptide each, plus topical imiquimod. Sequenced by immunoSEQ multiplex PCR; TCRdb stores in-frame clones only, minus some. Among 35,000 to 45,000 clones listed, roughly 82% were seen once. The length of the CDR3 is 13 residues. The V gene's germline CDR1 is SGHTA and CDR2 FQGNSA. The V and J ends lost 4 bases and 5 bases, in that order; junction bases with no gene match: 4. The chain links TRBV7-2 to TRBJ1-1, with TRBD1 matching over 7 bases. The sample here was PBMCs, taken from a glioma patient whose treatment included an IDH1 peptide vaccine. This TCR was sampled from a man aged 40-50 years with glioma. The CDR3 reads CASSYDRETEAFF. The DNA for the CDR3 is TGTGCCAGCAGCTATGACAGGGAAACTGAAGCTTTCTTT.